This T cell receptor beta chain was sequenced during a study of CD8+ T cells in alopecia areata. Study-level information: Each of the treated patients was given oral tofacitinib, 5 to 10 mg twice daily, for moderate-to-severe alopecia areata. Percent of scalp involved defined treated patients' severity scores.

Reverse transcription of extracted RNA yielded cDNA, which provided the sequencing template. The data were produced by immunoSEQ multiplex PCR, yet TCRdb's version contains in-frame clones alone and is incomplete. The sample has roughly 200,000 clones, roughly two fifths seen once. Germline V gives CDR1 SGDLS, CDR2 YYNGEE. The ends were cut back, 0 bases at V and 5 bases at J, with 8 bases in the middle. This CDR3 spans 13 amino acids. Worth noting for this clone: Its antigen is still unknown.

The sample's treatment: oral pan-JAK inhibitor, 5-10 mg twice daily. Study-wide results and caveats: Mice gave a clearer picture of TCR sharing than patients did, possibly for HLA-related reasons. Persistence in scalp and blood during tofacitinib was observed for many expanded lesional clones.

Sequences were derived from CD4+ T cells sorted from blood, sampled at approximately week 31, from a patient treated with tofacitinib. V and J are TRBV9 and TRBJ2-5; D not resolved. The receptor comes from a human donor with alopecia areata. CDR3 sequence reads: CASSVDPGETQYF. CDR3 DNA: TGTGCCAGCAGCGTAGACCCTGGGGAGACCCAGTACTTC.